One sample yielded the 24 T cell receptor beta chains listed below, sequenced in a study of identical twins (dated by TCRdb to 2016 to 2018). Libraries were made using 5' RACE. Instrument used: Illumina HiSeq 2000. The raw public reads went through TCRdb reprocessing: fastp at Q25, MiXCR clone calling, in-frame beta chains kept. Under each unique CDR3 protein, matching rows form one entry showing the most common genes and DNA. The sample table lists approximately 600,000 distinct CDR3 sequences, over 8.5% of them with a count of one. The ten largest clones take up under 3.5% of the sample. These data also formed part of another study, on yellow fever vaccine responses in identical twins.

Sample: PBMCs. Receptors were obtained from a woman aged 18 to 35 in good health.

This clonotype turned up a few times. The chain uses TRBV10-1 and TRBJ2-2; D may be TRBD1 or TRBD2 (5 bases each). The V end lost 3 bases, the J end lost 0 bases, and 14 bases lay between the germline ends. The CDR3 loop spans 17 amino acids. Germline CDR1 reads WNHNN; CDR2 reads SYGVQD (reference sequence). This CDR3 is CASSDVRQTTNTGELFF. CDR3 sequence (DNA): TGCGCCAGCAGTGATGTCCGACAGACTACGAACACCGGGGAGCTGTTTTTT.

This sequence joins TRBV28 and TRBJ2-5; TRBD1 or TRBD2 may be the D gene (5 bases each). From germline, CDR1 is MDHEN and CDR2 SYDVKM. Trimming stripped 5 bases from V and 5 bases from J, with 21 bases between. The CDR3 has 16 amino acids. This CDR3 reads CASSMTGDVGGETQYF. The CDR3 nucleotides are TGTGCCAGCAGTATGACCGGGGACGTAGGTGGGGAGACCCAGTACTTC.

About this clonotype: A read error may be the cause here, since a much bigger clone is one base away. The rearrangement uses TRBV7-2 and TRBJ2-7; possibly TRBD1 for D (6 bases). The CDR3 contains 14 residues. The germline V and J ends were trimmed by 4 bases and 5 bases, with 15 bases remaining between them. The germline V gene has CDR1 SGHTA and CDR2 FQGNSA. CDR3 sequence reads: CASSYWTARDEQYF. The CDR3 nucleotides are TGTGCCAGCAGCTACTGGACAGCGAGGGACGAGCAGTACTTC.

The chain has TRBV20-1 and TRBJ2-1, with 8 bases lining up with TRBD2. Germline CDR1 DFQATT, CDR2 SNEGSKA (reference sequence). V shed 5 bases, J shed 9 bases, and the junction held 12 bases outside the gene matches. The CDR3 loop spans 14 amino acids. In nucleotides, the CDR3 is TGCAGTGCTCGCCCGGGACTAGAATCGAGTGAGCAGTTCTTC. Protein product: CSARPGLESSEQFF.

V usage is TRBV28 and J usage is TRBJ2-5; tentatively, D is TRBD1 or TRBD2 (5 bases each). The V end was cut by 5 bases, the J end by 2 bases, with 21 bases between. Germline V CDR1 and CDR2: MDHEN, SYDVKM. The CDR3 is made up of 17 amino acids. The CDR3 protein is CASSPYRGASPQETQYF. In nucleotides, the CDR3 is TGTGCCAGCAGTCCTTATAGGGGAGCTAGCCCACAAGAGACCCAGTACTTC.

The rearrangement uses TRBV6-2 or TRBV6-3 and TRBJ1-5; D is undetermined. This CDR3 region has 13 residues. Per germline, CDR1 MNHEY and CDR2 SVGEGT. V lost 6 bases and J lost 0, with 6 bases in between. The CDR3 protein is CASSKYSNQPQHF. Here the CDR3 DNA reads TGTGCCAGCAGCAAGTATAGCAATCAGCCCCAGCATTTT.

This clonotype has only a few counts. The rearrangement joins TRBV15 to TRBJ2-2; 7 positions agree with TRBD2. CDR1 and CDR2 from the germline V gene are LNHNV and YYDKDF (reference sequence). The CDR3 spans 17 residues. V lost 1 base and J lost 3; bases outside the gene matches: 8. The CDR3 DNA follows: TGTGCCACCAGCAGAGTATCGGGGGGTTCGGACACCGGGGAGCTGTTTTTT. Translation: CATSRVSGGSDTGELFF. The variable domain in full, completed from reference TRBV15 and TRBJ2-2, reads DAMVIQNPRYQVTQFGKPVTLSCSQTLNHNVMYWYQQKSSQAPKLLFHYYDKDFNNEADTPDNFQSRRPNTSFCFLDIRSPGLGDTAMYLCATSRVSGGSDTGELFFGEGSRLTVL.

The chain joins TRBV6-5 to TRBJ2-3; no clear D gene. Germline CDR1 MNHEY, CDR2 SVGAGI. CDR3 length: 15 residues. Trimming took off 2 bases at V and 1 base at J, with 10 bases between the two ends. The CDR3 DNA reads TGTGCCAGCAGTTACAAGGGTTATGGCACAGATACGCAGTATTTT. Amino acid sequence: CASSYKGYGTDTQYF.

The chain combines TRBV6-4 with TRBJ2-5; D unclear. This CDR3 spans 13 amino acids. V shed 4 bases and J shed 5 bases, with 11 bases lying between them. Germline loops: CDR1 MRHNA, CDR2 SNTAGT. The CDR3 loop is CASSARGKETQYF. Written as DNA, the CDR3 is TGTGCCAGCAGTGCAAGAGGAAAGGAGACCCAGTACTTC.

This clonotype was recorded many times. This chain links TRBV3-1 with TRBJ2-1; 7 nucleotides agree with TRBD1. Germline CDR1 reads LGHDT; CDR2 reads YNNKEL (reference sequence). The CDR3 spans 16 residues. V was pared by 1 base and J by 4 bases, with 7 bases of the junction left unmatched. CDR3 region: CASSQVRTGVYNEQFF. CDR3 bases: TGTGCCAGCAGCCAAGTCCGGACAGGCGTTTACAATGAGCAGTTCTTC.

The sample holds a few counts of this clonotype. The DNA of the CDR3 is TGTGCCACCAGGTCGGGTGGCGAGCAGTACTTC. Protein product: CATRSGGEQYF. This chain connects TRBV24-1 to TRBJ2-7; D call uncertain. Looked up from germline, CDR1 is KGHDR and CDR2 is SFDVKD. The V and J ends lost 7 bases and 6 bases respectively, with 9 bases between them. CDR3 length: 11 amino acids.

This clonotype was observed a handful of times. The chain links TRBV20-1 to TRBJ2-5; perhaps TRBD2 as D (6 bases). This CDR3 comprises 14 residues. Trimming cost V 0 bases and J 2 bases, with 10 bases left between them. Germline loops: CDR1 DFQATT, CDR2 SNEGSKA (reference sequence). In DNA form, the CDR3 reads TGCAGTGCTAGAGACGTAGCGGATCAAGAGACCCAGTACTTC. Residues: CSARDVADQETQYF.

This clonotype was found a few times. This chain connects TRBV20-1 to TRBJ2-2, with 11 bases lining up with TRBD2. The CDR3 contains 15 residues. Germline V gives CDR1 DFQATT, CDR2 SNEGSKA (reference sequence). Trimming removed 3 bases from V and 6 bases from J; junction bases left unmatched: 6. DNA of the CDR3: TGCAGTGCTAGTGCACTAGCGGGAGTCGCCGGGGAGCTGTTTTTT. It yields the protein CSASALAGVAGELFF.

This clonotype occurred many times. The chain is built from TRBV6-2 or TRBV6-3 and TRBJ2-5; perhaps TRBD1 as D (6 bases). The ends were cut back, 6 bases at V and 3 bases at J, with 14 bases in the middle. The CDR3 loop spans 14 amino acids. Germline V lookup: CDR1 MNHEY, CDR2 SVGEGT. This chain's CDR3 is CASRIEWTEETQYF. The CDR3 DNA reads TGTGCCAGCAGAATCGAGTGGACAGAAGAGACCCAGTACTTC.

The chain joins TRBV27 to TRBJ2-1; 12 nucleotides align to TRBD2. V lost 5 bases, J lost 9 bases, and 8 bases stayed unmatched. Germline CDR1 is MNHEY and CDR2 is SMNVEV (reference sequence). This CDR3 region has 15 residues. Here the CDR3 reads CASSATTSGGGEQFF. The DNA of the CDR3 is TGTGCCAGCAGTGCAACGACTAGCGGGGGTGGTGAGCAGTTCTTC.

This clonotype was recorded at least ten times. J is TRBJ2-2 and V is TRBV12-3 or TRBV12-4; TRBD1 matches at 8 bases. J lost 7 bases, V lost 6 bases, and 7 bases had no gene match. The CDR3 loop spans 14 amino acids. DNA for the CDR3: TGTGCCAGCAGCGCCGACAGGGGAATCGGGGAGCTGTTTTTT. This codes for CASSADRGIGELFF.

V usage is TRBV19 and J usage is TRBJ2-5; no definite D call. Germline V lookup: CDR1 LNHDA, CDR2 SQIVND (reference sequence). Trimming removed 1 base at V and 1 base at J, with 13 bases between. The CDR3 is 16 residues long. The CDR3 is CASSIGPGYLQETQYF. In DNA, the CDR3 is TGTGCCAGTAGTATAGGTCCCGGCTACCTCCAAGAGACCCAGTACTTC. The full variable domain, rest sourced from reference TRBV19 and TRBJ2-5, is DGGITQSPKYLFRKEGQNVTLSCEQNLNHDAMYWYRQDPGQGLRLIYYSQIVNDFQKGDIAEGYSVSREKKESFPLTVTSAQKNPTAFYLCASSIGPGYLQETQYFGPGTRLLVL.

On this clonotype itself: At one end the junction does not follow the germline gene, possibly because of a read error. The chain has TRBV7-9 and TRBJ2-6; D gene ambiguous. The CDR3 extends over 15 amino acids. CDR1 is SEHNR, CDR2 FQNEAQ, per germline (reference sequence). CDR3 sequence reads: CVSSLGAGRANVLTF. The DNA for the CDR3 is TGTGTCAGCAGCTTAGGAGCAGGACGGGCCAACGTCCTGACTTTC.

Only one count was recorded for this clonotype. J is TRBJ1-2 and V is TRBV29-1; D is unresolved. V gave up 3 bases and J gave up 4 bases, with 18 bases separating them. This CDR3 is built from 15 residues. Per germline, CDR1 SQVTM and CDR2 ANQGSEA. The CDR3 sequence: CSVENRQVSGYGYTF. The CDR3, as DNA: TGCAGCGTTGAGAACCGGCAGGTCTCCGGCTATGGCTACACCTTC.

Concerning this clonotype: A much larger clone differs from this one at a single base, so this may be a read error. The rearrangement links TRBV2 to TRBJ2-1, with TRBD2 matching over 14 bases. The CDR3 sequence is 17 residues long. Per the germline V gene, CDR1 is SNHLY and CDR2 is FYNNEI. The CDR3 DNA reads TGTACCAGCAGTGGCGGGACTAGCGGGGGCTTAATGGATGAGCAGTTCTTC. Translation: CTSSGGTSGGLMDEQFF. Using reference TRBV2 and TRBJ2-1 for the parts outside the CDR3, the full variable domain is EPEVTQTPSHQVTQMGQEVILRCVPISNHLYFYWYRQILGQKVEFLVSFYNNEISEKSEIFDDQFSVERPDGSNFTLKIRSTKLEDSAMYFCTSSGGTSGGLMDEQFFGPGTRLTVL.

The CDR3 DNA sequence: TGTGCCAGCAGCGTGAGGGGGGCCATACAATCCTACAATGAGCAGTTCTTC. Amino acid sequence: CASSVRGAIQSYNEQFF. The chain has TRBV3-2 and TRBJ2-1; TRBD1, the table's D call, lacks a check against the DNA. TRBV3-2 is a documented pseudogene. This CDR3 has 17 residues.

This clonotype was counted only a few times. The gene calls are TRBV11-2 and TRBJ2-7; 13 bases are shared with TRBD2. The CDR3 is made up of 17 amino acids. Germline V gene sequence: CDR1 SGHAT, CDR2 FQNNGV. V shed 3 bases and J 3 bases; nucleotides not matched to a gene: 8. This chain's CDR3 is CASSFEELAGGLYEQYF. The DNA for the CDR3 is TGTGCCAGCAGCTTCGAAGAACTAGCGGGGGGGCTCTACGAGCAGTACTTC.

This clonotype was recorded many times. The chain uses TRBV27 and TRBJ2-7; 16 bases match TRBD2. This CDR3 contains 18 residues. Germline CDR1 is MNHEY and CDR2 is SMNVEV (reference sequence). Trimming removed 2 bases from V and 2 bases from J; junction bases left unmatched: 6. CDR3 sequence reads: CASSLLPGLAGGPYEQYF. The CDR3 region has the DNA TGTGCCAGCAGTTTACTACCGGGACTAGCGGGAGGGCCCTACGAGCAGTACTTC.

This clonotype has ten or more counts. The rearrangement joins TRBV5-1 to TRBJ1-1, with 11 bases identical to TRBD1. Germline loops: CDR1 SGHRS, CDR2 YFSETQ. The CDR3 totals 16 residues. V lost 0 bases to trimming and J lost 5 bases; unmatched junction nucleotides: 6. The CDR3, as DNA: TGCGCCAGCAGCTTGGCCACCGGGACAGGGGGAACTGAAGCTTTCTTT. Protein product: CASSLATGTGGTEAFF.